Listed below are T cell receptor beta chains from one sample, sequenced in a study of CD8+CD57+ T cells in acquired aplastic anemia. One entry per CDR3 protein, called by TCRdb with MiXCR from the reads. This sample has around 500,000 distinct CDR3 sequences, with under 40% found just once. The specimen was sorted CD4+, CD8+, or CD8+CD57+ T cells (not recorded which) from PBMCs. These receptors all stem from a human donor with aplastic anemia. Each CDR3 is given with its conserved first and last residue. The order of the fields is D gene, clone size, V gene, J gene, CDR3 protein, CDR3 DNA. D genes are given only for firm matches. Rows may omit the clone size; those that give it use once, few, many or a size class.

NA	few	TRBV27	TRBJ2-7	CASSLQYTSYEQYF	TGTGCCAGCAGTTTACAGTACACCTCCTACGAGCAGTACTTC
NA	NA	TRBV7-8	TRBJ2-2	CASSWSGATTGELFF	TGTGCCAGCAGCTGGTCAGGGGCGACCACCGGGGAGCTGTTTTTT
NA	NA	TRBV3-1	TRBJ1-6	CASSQDLRTRENSPLHF	TGTGCCAGCAGCCAAGACCTCCGGACACGGGAAAATTCACCCCTCCACTTT
NA	few	TRBV5-1	TRBJ1-3	CASTEAGVSGNTIYF	TGCGCCAGCACCGAGGCGGGGGTCTCTGGAAACACCATATATTTT
TRBD1	many	TRBV10-3	TRBJ2-1	CAISEDRGPSNEQFF	TGTGCCATCAGCGAGGACAGGGGGCCCTCCAATGAGCAGTTCTTC
NA	few	TRBV20-1	TRBJ2-6	CSASTRTGANVLTF	TGCAGTGCGAGCACACGCACTGGGGCCAACGTCCTGACTTTC
TRBD1	NA	TRBV24-1	TRBJ1-2	CATSDENDRGDGYTF	TGTGCCACCAGTGATGAAAACGACAGGGGCGATGGCTACACCTTC
NA	many	TRBV10-1	TRBJ2-3	CASSESSFSTDTQYF	TGCGCCAGCAGTGAGTCTAGCTTTTCCACAGATACGCAGTATTTT
NA	many	TRBV20-1	TRBJ1-2	CSASDQGYGYTF	TGCAGTGCTAGCGATCAAGGCTATGGCTACACCTTC
TRBD2	many	TRBV19	TRBJ2-3	CASSLGPGGTDTQYF	TGTGCCAGTAGCCTGGGACCGGGGGGAACAGATACGCAGTATTTT
TRBD1	NA	TRBV25-1	TRBJ1-5	CASSTTGQGNSQPQHF	TGTGCCAGCAGTACGACAGGACAGGGTAACAGCCAGCCCCAGCATTTT
NA	NA	TRBV20-1	TRBJ2-2	CSARPSSRIAGELFF	TGCAGTGCTAGGCCCTCCTCCCGGATTGCCGGGGAGCTGTTTTTT
NA	NA	TRBV30	TRBJ1-6	CAWRHRVVSTSYNSPLHF	TGTGCCTGGAGGCACCGGGTCGTTTCGACCTCCTATAATTCACCCCTCCACTTT
NA	NA	TRBV28	TRBJ1-6	CASSTSGAYSPLHF	TGTGCCAGCAGTACATCAGGGGCCTATTCACCCCTCCACTTT
NA	many	TRBV7-2	TRBJ1-5	CASSLDFSQPQHF	TGTGCCAGCAGCTTAGATTTTAGTCAGCCCCAGCATTTT
NA	NA	TRBV15	TRBJ2-7	CATSRDKGAYEQYF	TGTGCCACCAGCAGAGATAAAGGGGCCTACGAGCAGTACTTC
NA	many	TRBV13	TRBJ1-2	CASSPYPGEKSYTF	TGTGCCAGCAGCCCATACCCAGGGGAGAAGAGCTACACCTTC
NA	NA	TRBV5-4	TRBJ2-1	CASSLPESSYNEQFF	TGTGCCAGCAGCTTGCCGGAGAGCTCCTACAATGAGCAGTTCTTC